The present TCR beta chain was sequenced within a study of T cell repertoires in cytomegalovirus infection. TCRdb independently ran MiXCR on the reads; one entry per CDR3 protein. The sample shows about 260,000 distinct CDR3 sequences, around 15% of them seen only once. This receptor was identified in a human donor in good health (CMV status not recorded). Some clones in this sample may be carry-over from other donors' samples. The sequenced sample consisted of PBMCs.

CDR3 region: CASSQTVEQYF. CDR3 DNA sequence: TGTGCCAGCAGCCAAACGGTCGAGCAGTACTTC. The rearrangement links TRBV14 to TRBJ2-7; no firm D call. Germline V CDR1 and CDR2: SGHDN, FVKESK. Trimming pared 2 bases from V and 6 bases from J, leaving 5 bases between. This CDR3 has 11 amino acids.